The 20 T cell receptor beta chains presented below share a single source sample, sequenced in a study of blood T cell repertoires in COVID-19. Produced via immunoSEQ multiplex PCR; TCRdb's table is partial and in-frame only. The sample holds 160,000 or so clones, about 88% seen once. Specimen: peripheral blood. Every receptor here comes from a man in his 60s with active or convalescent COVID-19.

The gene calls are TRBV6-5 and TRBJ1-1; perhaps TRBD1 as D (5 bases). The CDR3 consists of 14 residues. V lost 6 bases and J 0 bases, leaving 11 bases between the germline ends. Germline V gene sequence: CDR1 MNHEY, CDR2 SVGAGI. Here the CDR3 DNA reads TGTGCCAGCAGCTGGGACTCCATGAACACTGAAGCTTTCTTT. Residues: CASSWDSMNTEAFF.

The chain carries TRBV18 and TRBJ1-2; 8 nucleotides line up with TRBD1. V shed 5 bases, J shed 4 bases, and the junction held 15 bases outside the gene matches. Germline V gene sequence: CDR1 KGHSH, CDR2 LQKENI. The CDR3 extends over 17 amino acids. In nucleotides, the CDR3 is TGTGCCAGCTCAGCCCAGGGGGCGGCAACTTTCAGCTATGGCTACACCTTC. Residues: CASSAQGAATFSYGYTF.

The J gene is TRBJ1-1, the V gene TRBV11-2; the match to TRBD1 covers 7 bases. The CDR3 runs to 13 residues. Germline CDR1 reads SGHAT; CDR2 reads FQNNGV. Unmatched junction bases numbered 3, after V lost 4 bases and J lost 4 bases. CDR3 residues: CASSSQGSTEAFF. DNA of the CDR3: TGTGCCAGCAGCTCACAGGGGAGCACTGAAGCTTTCTTT.

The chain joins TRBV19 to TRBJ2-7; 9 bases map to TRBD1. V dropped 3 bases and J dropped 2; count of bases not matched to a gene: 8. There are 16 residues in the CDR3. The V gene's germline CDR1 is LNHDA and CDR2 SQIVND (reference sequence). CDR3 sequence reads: CASSIWWDRVPYEQYF. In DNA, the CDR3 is TGTGCCAGTAGTATCTGGTGGGACAGGGTTCCCTACGAGCAGTACTTC.

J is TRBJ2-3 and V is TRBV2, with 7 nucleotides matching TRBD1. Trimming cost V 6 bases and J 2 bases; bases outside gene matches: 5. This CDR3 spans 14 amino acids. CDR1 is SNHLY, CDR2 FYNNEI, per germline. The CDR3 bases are TGTGCCAGCAGACTCAGGGGGTCCACAGATACGCAGTATTTT. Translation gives CASRLRGSTDTQYF. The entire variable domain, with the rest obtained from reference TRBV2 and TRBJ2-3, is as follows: EPEVTQTPSHQVTQMGQEVILRCVPISNHLYFYWYRQILGQKVEFLVSFYNNEISEKSEIFDDQFSVERPDGSNFTLKIRSTKLEDSAMYFCASRLRGSTDTQYFGPGTRLTVL.

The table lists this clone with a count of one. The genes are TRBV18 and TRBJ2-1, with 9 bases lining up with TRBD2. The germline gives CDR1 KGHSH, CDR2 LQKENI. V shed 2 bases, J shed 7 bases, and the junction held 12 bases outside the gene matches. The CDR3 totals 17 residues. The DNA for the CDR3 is TGTGCCAGCTCACCATCATCGCCGGGACTAGCAGCTAATGAGCAGTTCTTC. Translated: CASSPSSPGLAANEQFF.

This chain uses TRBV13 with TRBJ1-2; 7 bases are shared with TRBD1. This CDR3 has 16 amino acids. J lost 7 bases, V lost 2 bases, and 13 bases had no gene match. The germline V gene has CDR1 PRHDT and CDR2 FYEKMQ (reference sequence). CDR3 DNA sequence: TGTGCCAGCAGCTTAACCAAACCGACAGGGTTTCTTGGCTACACCTTC. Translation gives CASSLTKPTGFLGYTF.

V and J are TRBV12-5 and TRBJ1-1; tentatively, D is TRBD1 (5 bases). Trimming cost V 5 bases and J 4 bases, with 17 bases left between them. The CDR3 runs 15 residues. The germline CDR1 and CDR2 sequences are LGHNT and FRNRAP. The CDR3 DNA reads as TGTGCTAGTGGTCCCGGGGCGTGGGAGGGCACTGAAGCTTTCTTT. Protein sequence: CASGPGAWEGTEAFF.

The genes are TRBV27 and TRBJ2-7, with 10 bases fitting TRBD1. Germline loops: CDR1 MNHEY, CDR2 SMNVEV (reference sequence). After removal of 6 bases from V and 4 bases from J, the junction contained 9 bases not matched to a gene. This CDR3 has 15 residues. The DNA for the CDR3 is TGTGCCAGCAGGCCCTTCCGGGACAGGGGTTACGAGCAGTACTTC. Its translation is CASRPFRDRGYEQYF.

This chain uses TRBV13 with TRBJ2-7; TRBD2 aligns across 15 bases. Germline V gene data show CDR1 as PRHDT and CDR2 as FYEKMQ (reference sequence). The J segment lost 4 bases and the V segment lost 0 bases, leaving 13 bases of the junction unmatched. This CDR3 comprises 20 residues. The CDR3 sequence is CASSLGQLRTSGRAWYEQYF. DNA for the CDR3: TGTGCCAGCAGCTTAGGACAACTCAGGACTAGCGGGAGGGCCTGGTACGAGCAGTACTTC.

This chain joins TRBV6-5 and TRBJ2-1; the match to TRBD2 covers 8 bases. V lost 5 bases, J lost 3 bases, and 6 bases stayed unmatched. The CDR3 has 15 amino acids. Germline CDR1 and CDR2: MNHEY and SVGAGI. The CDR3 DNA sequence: TGTGCCAGCAGTAATCAGCGGGGGCACTACAATGAGCAGTTCTTC. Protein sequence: CASSNQRGHYNEQFF.

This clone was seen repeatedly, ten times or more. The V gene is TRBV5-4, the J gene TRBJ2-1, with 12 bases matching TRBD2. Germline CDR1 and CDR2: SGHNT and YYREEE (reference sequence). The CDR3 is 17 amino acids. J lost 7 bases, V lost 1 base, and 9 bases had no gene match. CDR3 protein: CASSLSGGTSGYNEQFF. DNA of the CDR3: TGTGCCAGCAGCTTGAGCGGCGGGACTAGCGGGTATAATGAGCAGTTCTTC. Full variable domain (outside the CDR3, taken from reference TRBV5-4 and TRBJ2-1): ETGVTQSPTHLIKTRGQQVTLRCSSQSGHNTVSWYQQALGQGPQFIFQYYREEENGRGNFPPRFSGLQFPNYSSELNVNALELDDSALYLCASSLSGGTSGYNEQFFGPGTRLTVL.

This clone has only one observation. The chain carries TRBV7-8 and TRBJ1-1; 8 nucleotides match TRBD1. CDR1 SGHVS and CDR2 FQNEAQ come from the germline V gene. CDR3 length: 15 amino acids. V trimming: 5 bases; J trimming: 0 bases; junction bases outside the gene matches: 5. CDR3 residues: CASSVRTGLNTEAFF. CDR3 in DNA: TGTGCCAGCAGCGTACGGACAGGGCTGAACACTGAAGCTTTCTTT.

The chain's CDR3 is CASTAGLKIYEQFF. The CDR3 bases are TGTGCCAGTACTGCAGGGTTAAAAATCTATGAGCAGTTCTTC. This chain links TRBV19 with TRBJ2-1; possibly TRBD1 for D (5 bases). Trimming cost V 7 bases and J 8 bases, with 18 bases left between them. From germline, CDR1 is LNHDA and CDR2 SQIVND (reference sequence). This CDR3 region has 14 residues.

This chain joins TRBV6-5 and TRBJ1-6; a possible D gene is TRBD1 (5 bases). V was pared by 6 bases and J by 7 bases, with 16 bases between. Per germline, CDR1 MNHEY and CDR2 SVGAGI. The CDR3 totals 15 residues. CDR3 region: CASSRAGGTNSPLHF. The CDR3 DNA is TGTGCCAGCAGCCGGGCAGGCGGGACCAATTCACCCCTCCACTTT.

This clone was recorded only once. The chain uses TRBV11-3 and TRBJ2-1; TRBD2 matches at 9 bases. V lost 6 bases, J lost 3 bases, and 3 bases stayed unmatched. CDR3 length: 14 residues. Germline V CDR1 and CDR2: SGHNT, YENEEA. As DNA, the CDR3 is TGTGCCAGCAGTATAGCGGGAGTCTACAATGAGCAGTTCTTC. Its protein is CASSIAGVYNEQFF.

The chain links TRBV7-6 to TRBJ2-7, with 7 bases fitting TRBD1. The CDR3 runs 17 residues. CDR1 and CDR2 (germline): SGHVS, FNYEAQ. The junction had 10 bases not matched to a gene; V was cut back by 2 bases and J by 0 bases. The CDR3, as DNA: TGTGCCAGCAGCTTACCCACGGTGGGGGACAGCTCCTACGAGCAGTACTTC. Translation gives CASSLPTVGDSSYEQYF.

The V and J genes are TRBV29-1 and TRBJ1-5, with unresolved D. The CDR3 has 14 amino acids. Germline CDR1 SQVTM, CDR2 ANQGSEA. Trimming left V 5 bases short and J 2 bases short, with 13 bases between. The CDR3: CSVLNEGGNQPQHF. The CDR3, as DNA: TGCAGCGTTCTGAACGAGGGTGGCAATCAGCCCCAGCATTTT.

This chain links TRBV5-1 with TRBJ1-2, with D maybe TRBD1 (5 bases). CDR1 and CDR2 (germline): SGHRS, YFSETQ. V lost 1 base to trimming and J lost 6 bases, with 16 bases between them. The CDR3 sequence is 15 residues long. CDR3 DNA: TGCGCCAGCAGCTTGCCCGGATGGGGCAGAAATGGCTACACCTTC. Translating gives CASSLPGWGRNGYTF.

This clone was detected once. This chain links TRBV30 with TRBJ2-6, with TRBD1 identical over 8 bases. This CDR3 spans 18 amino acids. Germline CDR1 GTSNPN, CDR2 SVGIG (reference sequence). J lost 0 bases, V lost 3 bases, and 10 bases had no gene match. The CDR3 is CAWRNNGDRRSGANVLTF. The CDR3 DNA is TGTGCCTGGAGAAACAACGGGGACAGGCGCTCTGGGGCCAACGTCCTGACTTTC.